The 17 T cell receptor beta chains presented below share a single source sample, sequenced in a study of post-analysis software for immune sequencing data. Overall study results and limits: TRBV5-6, TRBV5-1 and TRBV20-1 were among a handful of TRBV segments more frequent in patients than controls.

For these TCRs, the target antigens are not known. Libraries were made from TCR beta cDNA, and they carried unique molecular identifiers. Using its own MiXCR run on the PCR reads, TCRdb lists one record per CDR3 protein. The table shows over 700,000 distinct CDR3 sequences, with approximately 30% occurring only once. The material sequenced was blood. The receptors come from a girl aged 10-17 years with multiple sclerosis.

This clonotype was recorded at least ten times. The genes are TRBV18 and TRBJ2-5; maybe TRBD2 (6 bases). With 8 bases removed from V and 4 bases from J, the gap between germline ends came to 11 bases. In germline, CDR1 is KGHSH, CDR2 LQKENI. The CDR3 is made up of 12 amino acids. In nucleotides, the CDR3 is TGTGCCAGCAGCCCGGGAGTAGAGACCCAGTACTTC. As protein: CASSPGVETQYF.

In the case of this clonotype: At one end, the junction sequence differs from germline, possibly due to a read error. The chain is built from TRBV7-8 and TRBJ1-1; D is undetermined. Germline lookup yields CDR1 SGHVS and CDR2 FQNEAQ. CDR3 size: 14 residues. The CDR3 DNA reads as TGTGCCGGCAGCTTAAAAGGGTCTGGAACTGAAGCTTTCTTT. Translated, it gives CAGSLKGSGTEAFF.

J is TRBJ1-6 and V is TRBV24-1, with TRBD1 matching 10 bases. The germline CDR1 and CDR2 sequences are KGHDR and SFDVKD. V shed 8 bases, J shed 2 bases, and the junction held 14 bases outside the gene matches. The CDR3 has 19 residues. CDR3 sequence reads: CATMAPSGQGRPYNSPLHF. The CDR3 nucleotides are TGTGCCACCATGGCCCCCTCGGGACAGGGGAGGCCCTATAATTCACCCCTCCACTTT.

The CDR3 sequence is CASSLGGGFNQPQHF. The CDR3 DNA reads as TGCGCCAGCAGCCTTGGAGGCGGTTTCAATCAGCCCCAGCATTTT. V usage is TRBV4-1 and J usage is TRBJ1-5, with D unresolved. The V gene's germline CDR1 is MGHRA and CDR2 YSYEKL. This CDR3 is 15 amino acids long. The germline V and J ends were trimmed by 4 bases and 3 bases, with 13 bases remaining between them.

The chain is built from TRBV11-2 and TRBJ1-1; TRBD1 might be the D (5 bases). Germline V CDR1 and CDR2: SGHAT, FQNNGV. V gave up 5 bases and J gave up 1 base, with 11 bases separating them. There are 14 residues in the CDR3. CDR3 nucleotide sequence: TGTGCCAGCAGCCCGCAGACAGCGAACACTGAAGCTTTCTTT. It encodes CASSPQTANTEAFF. Supplemented by reference TRBV11-2 and TRBJ1-1, the full variable domain reads EAGVAQSPRYKIIEKRQSVAFWCNPISGHATLYWYQQILGQGPKLLIQFQNNGVVDDSQLPKDRFSAERLKGVDSTLKIQPAKLEDSAVYLCASSPQTANTEAFFGQGTRLTVV.

This clonotype appeared a few times. CDR3 amino acids: CASSNSGQGQKYF. CDR3 nucleotides: TGTGCCAGCAGTAACTCCGGACAGGGACAAAAGTACTTC. The chain is built from TRBV6-1 and TRBJ2-5; 8 bases align to TRBD1. Germline CDR1 reads MNHNS; CDR2 reads SASEGT. Germline trimming cut 5 bases from V and 12 bases from J; bases unmatched to any gene: 11. CDR3 length: 13 residues.

The J gene is TRBJ2-3, the V gene TRBV10-3, with 11 bases fitting TRBD2. CDR3 length: 14 residues. The germline V gene encodes CDR1 ENHRY and CDR2 SYGVKD. V was clipped by 10 bases and J by 3 bases; unmatched bases: 6. The CDR3 spells CATSGTSGTDTQYF. CDR3 coding DNA: TGTGCCACTTCCGGGACTAGCGGAACAGATACGCAGTATTTT.

The chain is built from TRBV20-1 and TRBJ2-5; 10 nucleotides agree with TRBD1. The J call may be wrong; the DNA end is better matched by TRBJ2-7. From germline, CDR1 is DFQATT and CDR2 SNEGSKA (reference sequence). The CDR3 consists of 16 residues. CDR3 amino acids: CSASALRQGANYEQYF. The CDR3 bases are TGCAGTGCAAGCGCTTTGCGACAGGGGGCCAACTACGAGCAGTACTTC.

This clonotype was picked up a small number of times. The chain recombines TRBV5-1 with TRBJ2-1; D is unresolved. Trimming cost V 0 bases and J 4 bases, with 5 bases left between them. CDR1 SGHRS and CDR2 YFSETQ come from the germline V gene. The CDR3 is made up of 13 amino acids. CDR3 region: CASSLALYNEQFF. As DNA, the CDR3 is TGCGCCAGCAGCTTGGCTCTGTACAATGAGCAGTTCTTC. Drawing the rest from reference TRBV5-1 and TRBJ2-1, the complete variable domain is KAGVTQTPRYLIKTRGQQVTLSCSPISGHRSVSWYQQTPGQGLQFLFEYFSETQRNKGNFPGRFSGRQFSNSRSEMNVSTLELGDSALYLCASSLALYNEQFFGPGTRLTVL.

In its sample, this clonotype was seen a few times. The V gene is TRBV18, the J gene TRBJ1-4; unclear D gene. Germline V lookup: CDR1 KGHSH, CDR2 LQKENI. Between the trimmed V and J ends, which lost 3 bases and 4 bases, there was a span of 6 bases. The CDR3 is made up of 13 amino acids. The CDR3, as DNA: TGTGCCAGCTCACCTGAAGTTAATGAAAAACTGTTTTTT. Its protein product is CASSPEVNEKLFF.

This clonotype appeared a few times. The rearrangement links TRBV5-6 to TRBJ1-2; D might be TRBD1 (6 bases). V was cut by 5 bases and J by 4 bases, with 21 bases left in between. The CDR3 loop spans 16 amino acids. The V gene's germline CDR1 is SGHDT and CDR2 YYEEEE. This chain's CDR3 is CASSRKPGQSSYGYTF. In DNA form, the CDR3 reads TGTGCCAGCAGTCGAAAACCGGGACAATCTTCCTATGGCTACACCTTC. The full variable domain, with the rest looked up from reference TRBV5-6 and TRBJ1-2, is DAGVTQSPTHLIKTRGQQVTLRCSPKSGHDTVSWYQQALGQGPQFIFQYYEEEERQRGNFPDRFSGHQFPNYSSELNVNALLLGDSALYLCASSRKPGQSSYGYTFGSGTRLTVV.

The rearrangement joins TRBV20-1 to TRBJ1-2; TRBD1 agrees at 9 bases. There are 13 residues in the CDR3. Germline lookup yields CDR1 DFQATT and CDR2 SNEGSKA (reference sequence). V lost 6 bases, J lost 5 bases, and 7 bases stayed unmatched. The CDR3, as DNA: TGCAGTGCAAAGAAGACAGGGGGTTATGGCTACACCTTC. It encodes CSAKKTGGYGYTF.

The chain recombines TRBV28 with TRBJ2-1, with unresolved D. The CDR3 sequence is 12 residues long. CDR1 and CDR2 from the germline V gene are MDHEN and SYDVKM. The V gene lost 2 bases and the J gene lost 12 bases, with 11 bases spanning the gap. Here the CDR3 reads CASSLPGLLQFF. The CDR3 bases are TGTGCCAGCAGTTTACCGGGTTTACTGCAGTTCTTC.

The chain is built from TRBV5-1 and TRBJ2-5; 8 bases map to TRBD1. V lost 3 bases to trimming and J lost 5 bases; unmatched junction nucleotides: 6. Germline values: CDR1 SGHRS, CDR2 YFSETQ. CDR3 length equals 14 residues. The CDR3 region has the DNA TGCGCCAGCAGCTCCTCCGGGACAGGCGAGACCCAGTACTTC. Its translation: CASSSSGTGETQYF.

Turning to this clonotype: A much larger clone lies one base from this, so it may be a read error. J is TRBJ2-1 and V is TRBV6-1, with a tentative D call TRBD2 (7 bases). This CDR3 spans 20 amino acids. CDR1 is MNHNS, CDR2 SASEGT, per germline. CDR3 DNA: TGTGCCAGCAGTGAACAGTTATCGGGGGGCCTAAGGAGCTCCGACAATGAGCAGTTCTTC. This gives the protein CASSEQLSGGLRSSDNEQFF.

This clonotype has a handful of counts. V is TRBV19 and J is TRBJ1-4; 8 bases agree with TRBD1. The germline CDR1 and CDR2 sequences are LNHDA and SQIVND (reference sequence). Trimming took 8 bases from V and 10 from J; bases not matched to a gene: 6. The CDR3 consists of 12 residues. The CDR3 protein is CASEAGGGKLFF. CDR3 bases: TGTGCCAGTGAAGCAGGGGGCGGAAAACTGTTTTTT.

The chain combines TRBV7-2 with TRBJ1-6, with D possibly being TRBD1 (6 bases). This CDR3 has 14 amino acids. Germline CDR1 SGHTA, CDR2 FQGNSA. V shed 4 bases and J shed 5 bases, with 9 bases lying between them. In DNA form, the CDR3 reads TGTGCCAGCAGCTGGCAGGGGCATAATTCACCCCTCCACTTT. Translation: CASSWQGHNSPLHF.